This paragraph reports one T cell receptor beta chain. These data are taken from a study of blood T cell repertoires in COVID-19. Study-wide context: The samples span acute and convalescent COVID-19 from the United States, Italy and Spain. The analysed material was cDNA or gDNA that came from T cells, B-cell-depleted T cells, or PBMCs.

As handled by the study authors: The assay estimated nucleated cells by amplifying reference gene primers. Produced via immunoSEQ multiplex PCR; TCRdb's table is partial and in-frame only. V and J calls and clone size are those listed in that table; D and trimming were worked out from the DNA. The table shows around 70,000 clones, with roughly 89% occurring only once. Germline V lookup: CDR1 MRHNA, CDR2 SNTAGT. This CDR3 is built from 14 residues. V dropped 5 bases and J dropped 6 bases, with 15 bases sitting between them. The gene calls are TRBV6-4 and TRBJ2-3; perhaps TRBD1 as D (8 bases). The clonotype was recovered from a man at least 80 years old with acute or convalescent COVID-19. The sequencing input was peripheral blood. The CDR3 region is CASSLGQGGDTQYF. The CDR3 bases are TGTGCCAGCAGTCTAGGACAGGGAGGGGATACGCAGTATTTT.